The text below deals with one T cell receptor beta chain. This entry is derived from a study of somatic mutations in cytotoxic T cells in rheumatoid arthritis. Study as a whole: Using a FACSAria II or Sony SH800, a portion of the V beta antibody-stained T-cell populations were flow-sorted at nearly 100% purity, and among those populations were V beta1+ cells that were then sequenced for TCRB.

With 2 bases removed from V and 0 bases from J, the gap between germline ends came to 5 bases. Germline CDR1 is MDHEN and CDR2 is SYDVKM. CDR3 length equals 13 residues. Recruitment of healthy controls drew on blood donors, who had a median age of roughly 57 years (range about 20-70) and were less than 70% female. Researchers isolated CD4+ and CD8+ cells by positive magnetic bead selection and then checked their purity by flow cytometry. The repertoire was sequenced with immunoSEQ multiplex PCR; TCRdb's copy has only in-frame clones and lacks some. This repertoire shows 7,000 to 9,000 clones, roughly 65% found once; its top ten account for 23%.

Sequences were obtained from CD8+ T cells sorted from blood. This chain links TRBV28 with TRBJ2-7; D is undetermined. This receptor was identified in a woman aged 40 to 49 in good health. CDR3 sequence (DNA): TGTGCCAGCAGTTTAGGATCCTCCTACGAGCAGTACTTC. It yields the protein CASSLGSSYEQYF.